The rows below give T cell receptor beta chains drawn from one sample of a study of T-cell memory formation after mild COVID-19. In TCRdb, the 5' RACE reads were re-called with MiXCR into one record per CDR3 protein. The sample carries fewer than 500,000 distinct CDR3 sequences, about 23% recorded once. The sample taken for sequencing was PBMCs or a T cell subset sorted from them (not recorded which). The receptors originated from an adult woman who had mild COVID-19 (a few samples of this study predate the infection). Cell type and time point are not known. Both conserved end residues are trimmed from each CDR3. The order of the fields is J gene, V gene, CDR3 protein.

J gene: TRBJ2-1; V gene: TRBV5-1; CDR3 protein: ASSFDGSGSYNEQF
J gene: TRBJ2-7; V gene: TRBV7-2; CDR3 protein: ASSLVDSSYEQY
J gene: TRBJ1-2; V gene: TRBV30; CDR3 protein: AWSVGGDGYT
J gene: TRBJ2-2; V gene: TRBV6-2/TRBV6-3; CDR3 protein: ASSWFTGELF
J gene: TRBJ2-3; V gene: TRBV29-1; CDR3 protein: SVAFGAGVRTDTQY
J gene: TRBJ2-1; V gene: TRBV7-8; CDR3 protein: ASSPRGWGGTSGSNEQF
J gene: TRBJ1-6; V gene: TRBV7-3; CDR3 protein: ASSLTLH
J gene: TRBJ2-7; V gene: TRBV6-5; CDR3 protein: ASSYGGHEQY
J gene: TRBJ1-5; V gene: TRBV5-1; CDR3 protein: ASSLVAGSNQPQH
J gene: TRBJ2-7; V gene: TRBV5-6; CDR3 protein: ASSLRQASGEQY